Given below is one TCR beta chain in context. This entry belongs to a study of identifying expanded T cells in peripheral blood. V was clipped by 3 bases and J by 8 bases, with 14 bases between them. Germline CDR1 is ENHRY and CDR2 is SYGVKD. There are 14 residues in the CDR3. During the collection period, no donor immune events like infections were recorded. The data were produced by immunoSEQ multiplex PCR, yet TCRdb's version contains in-frame clones alone and is incomplete. This table holds around 95,000 clones, around nine tenths found once. The sequencing input was blood. This TCR was recovered from a person aged 18-70 years in good health. This sequence joins TRBV10-3 and TRBJ2-1; D may match TRBD1 or TRBD2 (6 bases each). The CDR3, as DNA: TGTGCCATCAGTGACATGCCGGGGGCTGATGAGCAGTTCTTC. Its protein product is CAISDMPGADEQFF.